Below are 18 T cell receptor beta chains sequenced from a single sample in a study of immune cell composition in non-small cell lung cancer (dated by TCRdb to between 2016 and 2019). Normal lung samples came from the same patient and consisted of non-adjacent lung tissue collected as far from the tumour as possible, at a distance of at least 3 cm. Library method: the immunoSEQ multiplex PCR assay. TCRdb took over this immuneACCESS table, retaining in-frame rearrangements with V and J assigned. Such tables are incomplete; in checked studies, under half of the missing clones stem from an unresolved V gene, and the remainder is unexplained. For this sample there are about 2,000 clones; about three quarters appear just once. The ten biggest clones cover around 11% of the sample. Sequenced input: non-adjacent lung tissue. These receptors came from a human donor with non-small cell lung cancer.

The V and J genes are TRBV2 and TRBJ1-4; 7 bases align to TRBD1. CDR1 and CDR2 (germline): SNHLY, FYNNEI. V shed 6 bases and J 5 bases; nucleotides not matched to a gene: 3. This CDR3 has 13 amino acids. CDR3 bases: TGTGCCAGCAGGGGGACAGTCAATGAAAAACTGTTTTTT. It encodes CASRGTVNEKLFF. Looking up the rest from reference TRBV2 and TRBJ1-4 gives the full variable domain: EPEVTQTPSHQVTQMGQEVILRCVPISNHLYFYWYRQILGQKVEFLVSFYNNEISEKSEIFDDQFSVERPDGSNFTLKIRSTKLEDSAMYFCASRGTVNEKLFFGSGTQLSVL.

J is TRBJ2-5 and V is TRBV4-2, with TRBD2 matching 10 bases. The CDR3 covers 16 residues. Trimming took 4 bases from V and 5 from J; bases not matched to a gene: 10. From germline, CDR1 is LGHNA and CDR2 YNFKEQ. The CDR3 reads CASSRSPLAGEETQYF. The CDR3 DNA reads TGTGCCAGCAGCCGAAGCCCTCTAGCGGGGGAGGAGACCCAGTACTTC.

V is TRBV7-8 and J is TRBJ1-5; D gene ambiguous. Germline V CDR1 and CDR2: SGHVS, FQNEAQ. V lost 6 bases and J lost 0, with 15 bases in between. The CDR3 is 16 residues long. The DNA for the CDR3 is TGTGCCAGCAGTTTCTTAGGTGGGCCTAGCAATCAGCCCCAGCATTTT. Encoded protein: CASSFLGGPSNQPQHF.

This sequence joins TRBV29-1 and TRBJ1-2, with D perhaps TRBD1 (5 bases). This CDR3 region has 14 residues. The V gene lost 4 bases and the J gene lost 4 bases, with 16 bases spanning the gap. Germline V gene lookup returns CDR1 SQVTM and CDR2 ANQGSEA. In DNA, the CDR3 is TGCAGCGTTGTGTTTGGGGCGTTGGGCTATGGCTACACCTTC. Its protein product is CSVVFGALGYGYTF.

The chain uses TRBV11-3 and TRBJ1-4; D is uncertain. CDR3 length: 16 amino acids. Germline V CDR1 and CDR2: SGHNT, YENEEA. V lost 5 bases, J lost 2 bases, and 15 bases lay in between. CDR3 DNA: TGTGCCAGCAGCCAGATCCCTACGAGGACTAATGAAAAACTGTTTTTT. Residues: CASSQIPTRTNEKLFF.

V usage is TRBV7-2 and J usage is TRBJ1-3, with no clear D. The CDR3 consists of 16 residues. Germline V gene sequence: CDR1 SGHTA, CDR2 FQGNSA. Deletions cut 0 bases from V and 0 bases from J, with 9 bases between. The CDR3 here is CASSLAVGLSGNTIYF. The CDR3 DNA sequence: TGTGCCAGCAGCTTAGCCGTCGGACTCTCTGGAAACACCATATATTTT.

The chain carries TRBV1 and TRBJ2-3; the table's D call TRBD1 went unverified against the DNA. TRBV1 has pseudogene status. The CDR3 sequence is 16 residues long. CDR3 in amino acids: CTSSLRQDICADTQYF. In DNA, the CDR3 is TGCACCAGCAGCCTCCGTCAAGACATATGCGCAGATACGCAGTATTTT.

The rearrangement joins TRBV15 to TRBJ2-3; a weak D match, TRBD1 (5 bases). This CDR3 is built from 15 residues. The germline gives CDR1 LNHNV, CDR2 YYDKDF (reference sequence). V lost 6 bases to trimming and J lost 2 bases, with 15 bases between them. DNA of the CDR3: TGTGCCACCAGTAAAGCCCAGGGAATCACAGATACGCAGTATTTT. Translation gives CATSKAQGITDTQYF.

J is TRBJ2-7 and V is TRBV5-5, with 7 bases aligning to TRBD2. J lost 5 bases, V lost 0 bases, and 8 bases had no gene match. CDR3 length equals 15 residues. Germline loops: CDR1 SGHKS, CDR2 YYEKEE (reference sequence). The CDR3 sequence: CASSLDSGGGNEQYF. As DNA, the CDR3 is TGTGCCAGCAGCTTGGACTCGGGAGGAGGGAACGAGCAGTACTTC.

The CDR3 protein is CASGLVEDGKTNPTDTQYF. CDR3 sequence (DNA): TGTGCTAGTGGTTTGGTGGAGGACGGGAAGACAAACCCCACAGATACGCAGTATTTT. V is TRBV12-5 and J is TRBJ2-3; a possible D gene is TRBD2 (5 bases). Germline loops: CDR1 LGHNT, CDR2 FRNRAP. This CDR3 contains 19 residues. Trimming stripped 0 bases from V and 2 bases from J, with 21 bases between.

V gene TRBV7-2 combines with J gene TRBJ1-1; D is possibly TRBD1 (5 bases). The CDR3 loop spans 16 amino acids. Trimming cost V 6 bases and J 5 bases, with 22 bases left between them. The V gene's germline CDR1 is SGHTA and CDR2 FQGNSA. The DNA for the CDR3 is TGTGCCAGCAGATCAAATCCCAGGGAGGGGAAGACTGAAGCTTTCTTT. Translated, it gives CASRSNPREGKTEAFF.

The chain uses TRBV6-5 and TRBJ1-2, with D unresolved. Germline V lookup: CDR1 MNHEY, CDR2 SVGAGI. This CDR3 has 13 amino acids. The V end lost 7 bases, the J end lost 5 bases, and 14 bases lay between the germline ends. CDR3 bases: TGTGCCAGCACCCAACACCCTTTATATGGCTACACCTTC. Amino acids: CASTQHPLYGYTF.

This clone was seen a few times. This chain uses TRBV6-5 with TRBJ1-1; 8 nucleotides align to TRBD1. J lost 6 bases, V lost 5 bases, and 8 bases had no gene match. This CDR3 has 14 residues. Germline V lookup: CDR1 MNHEY, CDR2 SVGAGI. The CDR3 DNA reads as TGTGCCAGCAGTGAGGACAGGGTGGTTGCTGAAGCTTTCTTT. This encodes CASSEDRVVAEAFF.

V usage is TRBV28 and J usage is TRBJ1-2; D is unclear. The CDR3 is 11 amino acids. The V gene's germline CDR1 is MDHEN and CDR2 SYDVKM. Deletions cut 5 bases from V and 8 bases from J, with 9 bases between. CDR3 protein: CASSPGQGYTF. CDR3 coding DNA: TGTGCCAGCAGTCCTGGGCAAGGCTACACCTTC.

The chain uses TRBV7-8 and TRBJ2-7; no definite D call. Germline V CDR1 and CDR2: SGHVS, FQNEAQ. This CDR3 has 13 amino acids. The V and J ends lost 2 bases and 2 bases respectively, with 7 bases between them. For the CDR3, the DNA is TGTGCCAGCAGCTTATCTACAGCCTACGAGCAGTACTTC. This encodes CASSLSTAYEQYF. The complete variable domain, with remaining parts taken from reference TRBV7-8 and TRBJ2-7, reads GAGVSQSPRYKVAKRGQDVALRCDPISGHVSLFWYQQALGQGPEFLTYFQNEAQLDKSGLPSDRFFAERPEGSVSTLKIQRTQQEDSAVYLCASSLSTAYEQYFGPGTRLTVT.

This clone was observed a few times. The genes are TRBV7-3 and TRBJ1-2; 9 bases are a match to TRBD1. J lost 3 bases, V lost 5 bases, and 7 bases had no gene match. The CDR3 is 15 residues long. Germline lookup yields CDR1 SGHTA and CDR2 FQGTGA. The CDR3 region has the DNA TGTGCCAGCAGCCCGAACGGACAGGGGCACTATGGCTACACCTTC. This codes for CASSPNGQGHYGYTF.

The J gene is TRBJ2-7, the V gene TRBV4-3; 8 nucleotides line up with TRBD1. Germline V gene data show CDR1 as LGHNA and CDR2 as YSLEER. The CDR3 is 14 residues long. With V trimmed by 1 base and J by 4 bases, 3 bases remained unmatched. The CDR3 protein is CASSQADRGYEQYF. The CDR3 nucleotides are TGCGCCAGCAGCCAAGCTGACAGGGGTTACGAGCAGTACTTC.

V gene TRBV9 combines with J gene TRBJ1-4; no clear D gene. V was clipped by 3 bases and J by 0 bases, with 6 bases between them. Germline CDR1 and CDR2: SGDLS and YYNGEE. The CDR3 has 14 residues. CDR3 DNA sequence: TGTGCCAGCAGCGGGAGGGCAACTAATGAAAAACTGTTTTTT. Translating it yields CASSGRATNEKLFF.